The source of this T cell receptor (beta chain) is a study of STAT5B mutations in CD4+ large granular lymphocyte leukemia. The study, taken as a whole, reports: Main leukemic clonotypes were patient-specific, but more than 20% appeared at low frequency elsewhere. Higher CD4+ than CD8+ T-LGLL clonality might reflect small sample size. Patient CD4-sorted repertoires looked more clonal than healthy CD4+ repertoires, even without putative leukemic clones.

In the case of this clone: Its antigen is not known.

The survey-level immunoSEQ assay was used. Generated by immunoSEQ multiplex PCR, the TCRdb table keeps only in-frame clones and is missing some. The sample lists around 30,000 clones; approximately 74% were seen once. Germline assignment: CDR1 MDHEN and CDR2 SYDVKM. Trimming took off 5 bases at V and 5 bases at J, with 16 bases between the two ends. This CDR3 has 15 amino acids. The sample consisted of CD4+ T cells from blood buffy coats. The TCR sequence derives from a human donor in good health. The chain carries TRBV28 and TRBJ1-5; no firm D call. This CDR3 is CASSLTGIVDQPQHF. Written as DNA, the CDR3 is TGTGCCAGCAGTCTTACGGGAATCGTGGATCAGCCCCAGCATTTT.